Listed here are 3 T cell receptor beta chains from one sample, sequenced in a study of blood T cell repertoires in COVID-19. Measured with immunoSEQ multiplex PCR; TCRdb has only the in-frame clones, and not every one. The sample shows tens of thousands of clones, roughly 86% of them seen only once. Input material: peripheral blood. The receptors were gathered from a human donor with acute or convalescent COVID-19. The donor label of this sample is uncertain.

The CDR3 bases are TGTGCCAGCTCAGACAGACAGGGAAAGGCCTACGAGCAGTACTTC. Amino acids: CASSDRQGKAYEQYF. V gene TRBV18 combines with J gene TRBJ2-7; 7 nucleotides line up with TRBD1. The CDR3 has 15 residues. The germline V gene has CDR1 KGHSH and CDR2 LQKENI. With 5 bases clipped from V and 2 bases from J, the junction kept 9 bases outside the gene matches.

The rearrangement joins TRBV5-1 to TRBJ2-7; TRBD1 agrees at 8 bases. Germline CDR1 reads SGHRS; CDR2 reads YFSETQ. This CDR3 has 15 amino acids. J lost 3 bases, V lost 3 bases, and 8 bases had no gene match. CDR3 region: CASSSETGVSYEQYF. The CDR3 DNA reads TGCGCCAGCAGCTCAGAGACAGGGGTCAGCTACGAGCAGTACTTC. The full variable domain, rest sourced from reference TRBV5-1 and TRBJ2-7, is KAGVTQTPRYLIKTRGQQVTLSCSPISGHRSVSWYQQTPGQGLQFLFEYFSETQRNKGNFPGRFSGRQFSNSRSEMNVSTLELGDSALYLCASSSETGVSYEQYFGPGTRLTVT.

The chain is built from TRBV13 and TRBJ2-1; D perhaps matches TRBD2 (6 bases). V lost 5 bases and J 3 bases, leaving 20 bases between the germline ends. The CDR3 sequence is 17 residues long. CDR1 is PRHDT, CDR2 FYEKMQ, per germline (reference sequence). The DNA of the CDR3 is TGTGCCAGCAGCCGTAGATTGGAGGGACTCCTCTACAATGAGCAGTTCTTC. Translated, it gives CASSRRLEGLLYNEQFF.